Listed here are 2 T cell receptor beta chains from one sample, sequenced in a study of Tregs in tolerant kidney transplant recipients. Assay: immunoSEQ multiplex PCR; the TCRdb copy retains only in-frame clones and omits some. This repertoire comprises approximately 30,000 clones; its ten largest clones make up 1.5% to 2%. Related graft donors supplied nonmyeloablative bone marrow transplants, and mixed chimerism was transient. Sequencing was performed on CD4+ T cells from blood (PBMCs), taken 24 months after the transplant. These receptors originate from a human patient who received a combined kidney and bone marrow transplant. Some T cells may possibly be graft donor cells.

Comment on this clone: Read data end 3 residues before the CDR3 end; the end is taken from the germline J gene. The chain couples TRBV14 to TRBJ2-2; 9 bases are shared with TRBD1. V shed 6 bases, J shed 6 bases, and the junction held 8 bases outside the gene matches. The germline gives CDR1 SGHDN, CDR2 FVKESK. CDR3 size: 15 residues. The CDR3 here is CASSIGQGFAGELFF. CDR3 DNA, as far as it was read: TGTGCCAGCAGTATTGGACAGGGGTTTGCCGGGGAG.

CDR3 sequence reads: CASAQGANTEAFF. The covered CDR3 bases are TGCGCCAGCGCCCAGGGAGCGAACACTGAA. V usage is TRBV5-1 and J usage is TRBJ1-1; D is perhaps TRBD1 (5 bases). The read terminates 3 residues ahead of where the CDR3 ends, so the germline J gene completes it. The V end lost 7 bases, the J end lost 1 base, and 11 bases lay between the germline ends. Germline assignment: CDR1 SGHRS and CDR2 YFSETQ. This CDR3 has 13 residues. The full variable domain, its missing parts supplied by reference TRBV5-1 and TRBJ1-1, is KAGVTQTPRYLIKTRGQQVTLSCSPISGHRSVSWYQQTPGQGLQFLFEYFSETQRNKGNFPGRFSGRQFSNSRSEMNVSTLELGDSALYLCASAQGANTEAFFGQGTRLTVV.